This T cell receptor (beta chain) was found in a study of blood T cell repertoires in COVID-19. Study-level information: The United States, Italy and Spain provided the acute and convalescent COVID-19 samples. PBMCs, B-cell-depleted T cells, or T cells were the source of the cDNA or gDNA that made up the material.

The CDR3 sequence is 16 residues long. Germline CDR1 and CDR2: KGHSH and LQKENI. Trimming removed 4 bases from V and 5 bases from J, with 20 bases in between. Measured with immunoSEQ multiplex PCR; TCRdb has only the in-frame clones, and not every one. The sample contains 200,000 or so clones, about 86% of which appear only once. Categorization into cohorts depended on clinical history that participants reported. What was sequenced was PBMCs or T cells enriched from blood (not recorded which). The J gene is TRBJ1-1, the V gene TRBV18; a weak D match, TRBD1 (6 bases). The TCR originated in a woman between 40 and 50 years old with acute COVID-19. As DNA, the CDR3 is TGTGCCAGCTCACACACGACAGGATACCAAGGTACTGAAGCTTTCTTT. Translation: CASSHTTGYQGTEAFF.